This record concerns one T cell receptor (beta chain) sequence. The germline V gene has CDR1 SGHDT and CDR2 YYEEEE. The CDR3 contains 12 residues. V lost 10 bases and J lost 1, with 11 bases in between. Generated by immunoSEQ multiplex PCR, the TCRdb table keeps only in-frame clones and is missing some. Seen here are over 400,000 clones, 70% to 90% observed once, and the top ten hold about 3.2%. The source of the sample is a study of blood T cell repertoires in COVID-19. This TCR was recovered from a human donor in a cohort sampled during active COVID-19. The chain couples TRBV5-6 to TRBJ1-1; D possibly corresponds to TRBD1 (6 bases). Sequences were obtained from peripheral blood. The CDR3, as DNA: TGTGCCGGGGGCAGGCAGAACACTGAAGCTTTCTTT. Protein: CAGGRQNTEAFF.